This T cell receptor beta chain stems from a study of human T cells and chemical hapten exposure. Across the whole study: 2% DPC applied to an approximately 2 cm by approximately 2 cm arm area sensitized donors.

A single record per CDR3 protein comes from TCRdb applying MiXCR to the RACE reads. The sample consists of more than 300,000 distinct CDR3 sequences, roughly 5% of them appearing once. The time point: pre-sensitization, week 0. Treatment meaning: therapeutic diphenylcyclopropenone sensitization with weekly scalp DPC. Findings and limits, study-wide: PT1 expanded TCR counts correlated positively with patch test score.

V lost 4 bases, J lost 9 bases, and 9 bases stayed unmatched. This CDR3 has 14 amino acids. Germline CDR1 is LGHNA and CDR2 is YNFKEQ. This clonotype was seen more than once but under ten times. Its antigen remains unknown. The receptor's source is a woman aged 45 to 65 with alopecia areata. Some clones in this sample may be carry-over from other donors' samples. The chain has TRBV4-2 and TRBJ2-4; 7 nucleotides align to TRBD1. The sequenced sample was whole blood, obtained in connection with sensitization to the hapten diphenylcyclopropenone (DPC). DNA of the CDR3: TGTGCCAGCAGCCCGCGAACAGGGGAAGTCATTCAGTACTTC. Translation gives CASSPRTGEVIQYF.